The subject of this entry is one TCR beta chain. The antigen remains unidentified. Just one base apart from a much larger clone, this may be a read error. This record comes from a study of blood T cells in healthy people across ages. A second PCR of roughly 7 to 11 cycles used a sample-barcoded 5' primer and a J-beta primer mix. TCRdb independently ran MiXCR on the 5' RACE reads; one entry per CDR3 protein. The repertoire holds around 1.5 million distinct CDR3 sequences, with 30% to 40% as singletons. Study results and caveats: There were more naive CD4+ cells and higher diversity in long-lived donors than in aged donors.

Per germline, CDR1 MNHEY and CDR2 SVGAGI. This CDR3 region has 15 residues. The ends were cut back, 2 bases at V and 7 bases at J, with 15 bases in the middle. There were healthy Caucasian individuals from Russia, aged roughly 6 to 90, serving as donors. The V and J genes are TRBV6-5 and TRBJ2-1; D remains unclear. This clonotype was obtained from a woman aged 25 to 45 in good health. The specimen sequenced was blood. In DNA form, the CDR3 reads TGTGCCAGCAGTTACGGCTTAGAATTTACAAATGAGCAGTTCTTC. Translating gives CASSYGLEFTNEQFF.